The rows below give T cell receptor beta chains drawn from one sample of a study of blood T cell repertoires in COVID-19. Some clones are missing from TCRdb's copy, which holds only in-frame ones; the method was immunoSEQ multiplex PCR. The table shows fewer than 150,000 clones, with over 70% occurring only once. The sample consisted of peripheral blood. The receptors derive from a middle-aged man with acute or convalescent COVID-19. The CDR3 runs from the conserved cysteine through the conserved F or W.

j_call v_call cdr3_aa
TRBJ2-2 TRBV2 CASAATGELFF
TRBJ1-5 TRBV28 CASSTYGTPGHQPQHF
TRBJ2-5 TRBV6-5 CASSNSGGETQYF
TRBJ2-3 TRBV9 CASSVGLPSGSTDTQYF
TRBJ1-6 TRBV10-2 CASSVGTGGGSLHF
TRBJ2-2 TRBV25-1 CASSAPTGGWGTGELFF
TRBJ1-3 TRBV27 CASSLAGVGNTIYF
TRBJ1-2 TRBV5-6 CASSLFSGTGRNYGYTF
TRBJ2-7 TRBV6-5 CASRQAYEQYF
TRBJ2-3 TRBV9 CASSTGSRVGDTQYF
TRBJ2-7 TRBV2 CASSSDTYEQYF
TRBJ1-2 TRBV7-2 CASSLLGGGYGYTF
TRBJ1-2 TRBV24-1 CATSDNSWGGRSGGYTF
TRBJ2-6 TRBV6-6 CASSPTESSGANVLTF
TRBJ1-1 TRBV30 CAWSPRAAEAFF
TRBJ1-1 TRBV5-1 CASSDYRGGGPEAFF
TRBJ2-1 TRBV6-4 CASSATTLPGNEQFF
TRBJ1-1 TRBV7-6 CASSMGHSGNTEAFF
TRBJ1-1 TRBV6-6 CASSDRTGSDTEAFF
TRBJ1-5 TRBV6-5 CASRSSSNQPQHF
TRBJ1-3 TRBV28 CASSLPAVSGNTIYF
TRBJ2-5 TRBV5-6 CASSLTGMGETQYF
TRBJ1-4 TRBV3-1/TRBV3-2 CASSQTGGGEKLFF
TRBJ1-1 TRBV5-1 CASSLVRGNGNTEAFF
TRBJ1-2 TRBV12-3/TRBV12-4 CASSLYPGFTF
TRBJ1-2 TRBV11-1 CASSPDSFYGYTF
TRBJ2-6 TRBV3-1/TRBV3-2 CASRTGSGANVLTF
TRBJ2-3 TRBV6-5 CASRRGQGWTDTQYF
TRBJ1-1 TRBV3-1/TRBV3-2 CASSLAATNTEAFF
TRBJ2-7 TRBV30 CAWSVSNFRSEQYF
TRBJ1-2 TRBV19 CASSIEDRGGYGYTF
TRBJ1-2 TRBV28 CATRPPGGRDYGYTF
TRBJ1-2 TRBV13 CASSNRVPNYGYTF